The clone carrying this T cell receptor (beta chain) appeared a few times. The antigen is unknown. This record comes from a study of identical twins. From the 5' RACE reads, TCRdb called clonotypes with MiXCR, one entry per CDR3 protein. The sample lists hundreds of thousands of distinct CDR3 sequences; about 12% were seen once. The CDR3 contains 14 residues. Unmatched junction bases numbered 5, after V lost 5 bases and J lost 7 bases. Germline V gives CDR1 LNHNV, CDR2 YYDKDF (reference sequence). Study-wide points: Out-of-frame beta sequences exhibited a weaker degree of excess twin sharing. Clonotypes of the beta chain that were abundant in cord blood carried fewer insertions (memory repertoires showed none).

The sample was also linked to a second study, of yellow fever vaccine responses in identical twins.

The clonotype was recovered from a woman aged 18-30 years in good health. Sequencing input: CD8+ T cells sorted from blood. The chain carries TRBV15 and TRBJ1-6; TRBD1 agrees at 7 bases. CDR3 residues: CATSVGTENSPLHF. CDR3 sequence (DNA): TGTGCCACCAGCGTTGGGACAGAGAATTCACCCCTCCACTTT.